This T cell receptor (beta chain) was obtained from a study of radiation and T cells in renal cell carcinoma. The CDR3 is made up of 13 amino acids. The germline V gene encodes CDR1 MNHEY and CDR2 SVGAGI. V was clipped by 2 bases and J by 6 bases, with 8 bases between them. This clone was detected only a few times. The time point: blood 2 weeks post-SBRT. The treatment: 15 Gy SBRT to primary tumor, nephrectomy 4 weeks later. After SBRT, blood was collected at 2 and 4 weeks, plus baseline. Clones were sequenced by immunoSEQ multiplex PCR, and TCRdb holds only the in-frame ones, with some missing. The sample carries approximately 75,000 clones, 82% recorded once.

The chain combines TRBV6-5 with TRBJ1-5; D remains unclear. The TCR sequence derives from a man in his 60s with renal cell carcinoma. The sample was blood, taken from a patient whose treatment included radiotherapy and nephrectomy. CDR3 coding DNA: TGTGCCAGCAGTTACGTTATCGGTCAGCCCCAGCATTTT. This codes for CASSYVIGQPQHF.